These 31 T cell receptor beta chains came from one sample sequenced in a study of T-cell memory formation after mild COVID-19. TCRdb reprocessed the 5' RACE reads with MiXCR, giving one entry per CDR3 protein. The sample lists a few hundred thousand distinct CDR3 sequences, around a quarter occurring once. The material sequenced was PBMCs or a T cell subset sorted from them (not recorded which). The receptors stem from an adult woman who had mild COVID-19 (a few samples of this study predate the infection). Cell type and time point are not known.

The rearrangement uses TRBV12-5 and TRBJ1-1, with D unclear. CDR1 is LGHNT, CDR2 FRNRAP, per germline. V lost 4 bases and J lost 5, with 11 bases in between. The CDR3 spans 13 residues. The CDR3 loop reads CASGSPGRTEAFF. The CDR3 DNA reads TGTGCTAGTGGTTCCCCCGGGAGGACTGAAGCTTTCTTT.

J is TRBJ1-2 and V is TRBV12-3 or TRBV12-4; no clear D. The CDR3 contains 12 residues. V lost 8 bases to trimming and J lost 8 bases, with 15 bases between them. The CDR3 protein is CASQATSRGYTF. The CDR3, as DNA: TGTGCCAGCCAGGCGACTTCTCGGGGCTACACCTTC.

The chain carries TRBV5-1 and TRBJ2-7, with a possible D match to TRBD2 (5 bases). This CDR3 contains 15 residues. Germline V lookup: CDR1 SGHRS, CDR2 YFSETQ. The V end was cut by 0 bases, the J end by 0 bases, with 10 bases between. The CDR3 DNA is TGCGCCAGCAGCTTGGGCACGGGGAACTCCTACGAGCAGTACTTC. Its translation: CASSLGTGNSYEQYF.

V usage is TRBV29-1 and J usage is TRBJ2-3; the D gene is possibly TRBD2 (6 bases). Germline V gene sequence: CDR1 SQVTM, CDR2 ANQGSEA. The germline V and J ends were trimmed by 5 bases and 0 bases, with 18 bases remaining between them. CDR3 length: 16 residues. The CDR3 here is CSVQGNRGTSTDTQYF. CDR3 nucleotide sequence: TGCAGCGTTCAAGGGAACCGGGGGACTAGCACAGATACGCAGTATTTT.

This clonotype was detected a few times. The CDR3 loop reads CSVVGLSYEQYF. The CDR3 DNA reads as TGCAGCGTTGTGGGATTATCCTACGAGCAGTACTTC. V is TRBV29-1 and J is TRBJ2-7; D gene ambiguous. V lost 4 bases and J lost 1, with 8 bases in between. The CDR3 is 12 amino acids. Per germline, CDR1 SQVTM and CDR2 ANQGSEA.

This clonotype came up many times. The chain joins TRBV12-3 or TRBV12-4 to TRBJ2-1, with 13 bases identical to TRBD2. The CDR3 consists of 15 residues. Trimming took 6 bases from V and 4 from J; bases not matched to a gene: 3. The CDR3 sequence: CASRLAGGPYNEQFF. The CDR3 nucleotides read TGTGCCAGCAGACTAGCGGGAGGGCCGTACAATGAGCAGTTCTTC.

The rearrangement uses TRBV29-1 and TRBJ1-1; TRBD1 agrees at 10 bases. CDR3 length: 12 amino acids. CDR1 and CDR2 (germline): SQVTM, ANQGSEA. The ends lost 7 bases at V and 5 bases at J; junction bases unmatched: 4. The CDR3 sequence: CSGQGASTEAFF. The CDR3 nucleotides read TGCAGCGGACAGGGGGCCTCGACTGAAGCTTTCTTT.

This clonotype was seen a few times. The rearrangement joins TRBV11-1 to TRBJ2-1; D remains ambiguous. The CDR3 length is 12 residues. CDR1 is SGHAT and CDR2 is FQDESV in the germline V gene (reference sequence). The V and J ends lost 8 bases and 0 bases respectively, with 5 bases between them. For the CDR3, the DNA is TGTGCCAGCCAGAGCTCCTACAATGAGCAGTTCTTC. Residues: CASQSSYNEQFF. Drawing the rest from reference TRBV11-1 and TRBJ2-1, the complete variable domain is EAEVAQSPRYKITEKSQAVAFWCDPISGHATLYWYRQILGQGPELLVQFQDESVVDDSQLPKDRFSAERLKGVDSTLKIQPAELGDSAMYLCASQSSYNEQFFGPGTRLTVL.

The chain links TRBV20-1 to TRBJ2-3; TRBD1 matches at 7 bases. CDR1 and CDR2 (germline): DFQATT, SNEGSKA (reference sequence). The V segment lost 3 bases and the J segment 4 bases; nucleotides outside the gene matches: 10. CDR3 size: 15 residues. CDR3 DNA sequence: TGCAGTGCTAGGCCCGACAGGGCCCCCCCAGATACGCAGTATTTT. It codes for CSARPDRAPPDTQYF.

The CDR3 protein is CASSLAPSGGAGETQYF. In DNA, the CDR3 is TGTGCCAGCAGCTTAGCTCCTAGCGGGGGGGCCGGAGAGACCCAGTACTTC. This rearrangement joins TRBV7-6 to TRBJ2-5; 12 nucleotides align to TRBD2. This CDR3 spans 17 amino acids. Losses at the gene ends were 0 bases for V and 4 bases for J; bases not matched to a gene: 6. The V gene's germline CDR1 is SGHVS and CDR2 FNYEAQ. Together with reference TRBV7-6 and TRBJ2-5, the CDR3 gives the full variable domain: GAGVSQSPRYKVTKRGQDVALRCDPISGHVSLYWYRQALGQGPEFLTYFNYEAQQDKSGLPNDRFSAERPEGSISTLTIQRTEQRDSAMYRCASSLAPSGGAGETQYFGPGTRLLVL.

V and J are TRBV12-3 or TRBV12-4 and TRBJ1-3; no clear D gene. V was pared by 7 bases and J by 0 bases, with 4 bases between. The CDR3 totals 12 residues. CDR3 sequence (DNA): TGTGCCAGCACACGCTCTGGAAACACCATATATTTT. Protein product: CASTRSGNTIYF.

This clonotype was counted a few times. The chain carries TRBV20-1 and TRBJ2-7, with D hard to call. Germline assignment: CDR1 DFQATT and CDR2 SNEGSKA (reference sequence). There are 13 residues in the CDR3. Trimming stripped 6 bases from V and 0 bases from J, with 12 bases between. This CDR3 is CSAPPGGSYEQYF. The CDR3 coding sequence is TGCAGTGCCCCACCGGGCGGCTCCTACGAGCAGTACTTC.

This clonotype was observed a few times. The rearrangement links TRBV6-6 to TRBJ2-5, with 7 bases aligning to TRBD2. V shed 5 bases, J shed 0 bases, and the junction held 9 bases outside the gene matches. This CDR3 has 16 residues. Germline V gene sequence: CDR1 MNHNY, CDR2 SVGAGI (reference sequence). The CDR3 sequence: CASSLPAAGYQETQYF. CDR3 bases: TGTGCCAGCAGTCTCCCGGCAGCGGGGTACCAAGAGACCCAGTACTTC.

In this sample, this clonotype turned up many times. The chain links TRBV20-1 to TRBJ2-3; possibly TRBD1 for D (5 bases). V was clipped by 2 bases and J by 6 bases, with 15 bases between them. The CDR3 extends over 14 amino acids. Looked up from germline, CDR1 is DFQATT and CDR2 is SNEGSKA (reference sequence). CDR3 sequence (DNA): TGCAGTGCTAGATTTATAGGGGTCGCGGATACGCAGTATTTT. Protein: CSARFIGVADTQYF.

This clonotype was observed a handful of times. J is TRBJ2-3 and V is TRBV4-2, with 8 bases identical to TRBD2. The CDR3 totals 15 residues. V was clipped by 4 bases and J by 5 bases; unmatched bases: 8. Germline V gene sequence: CDR1 LGHNA, CDR2 YNFKEQ. The CDR3 DNA follows: TGTGCCAGCAGCCCCGGACTAGCTGACAGAGATACGCAGTATTTT. Its protein product is CASSPGLADRDTQYF.

This clonotype is medium-sized in the sample. This chain connects TRBV7-9 to TRBJ2-3, with D hard to call. The CDR3 totals 15 residues. Germline-derived CDR1 and CDR2 are SEHNR and FQNEAQ (reference sequence). V lost 0 bases to trimming and J lost 5 bases, with 12 bases between them. Here the CDR3 reads CASSLASAFGDTQYF. CDR3 DNA: TGTGCCAGCAGCTTAGCGAGCGCTTTTGGAGATACGCAGTATTTT.

This clonotype has a single count. V and J are TRBV12-3 or TRBV12-4 and TRBJ2-5; 7 nucleotides match TRBD2. The CDR3 is made up of 17 amino acids. Trimming took 5 bases from V and 1 from J; bases not matched to a gene: 13. In nucleotides, the CDR3 is TGTGCCAGCAGTCAGAGGACTAGTTCGTTTTTCCAAGAGACCCAGTACTTC. Protein product: CASSQRTSSFFQETQYF.

This chain links TRBV30 with TRBJ1-2, with 12 bases fitting TRBD1. Per the germline V gene, CDR1 is GTSNPN and CDR2 is SVGIG (reference sequence). J lost 4 bases, V lost 2 bases, and 5 bases had no gene match. The length of the CDR3 is 15 residues. CDR3 in amino acids: CAWSPGTGGPYGYTF. The CDR3 region has the DNA TGTGCCTGGAGTCCCGGGACAGGGGGCCCCTATGGCTACACCTTC.

This clonotype was seen a handful of times. The genes are TRBV5-1 and TRBJ2-1; 7 positions agree with TRBD2. This CDR3 has 19 amino acids. From germline, CDR1 is SGHRS and CDR2 YFSETQ. The J segment lost 5 bases and the V segment lost 1 base, leaving 18 bases of the junction unmatched. CDR3 amino acids: CASSLKPPWAGAINNEQFF. Written as DNA, the CDR3 is TGCGCCAGCAGCTTGAAACCCCCATGGGCGGGAGCCATAAACAATGAGCAGTTCTTC. Variable domain in full (rest from reference TRBV5-1 and TRBJ2-1): KAGVTQTPRYLIKTRGQQVTLSCSPISGHRSVSWYQQTPGQGLQFLFEYFSETQRNKGNFPGRFSGRQFSNSRSEMNVSTLELGDSALYLCASSLKPPWAGAINNEQFFGPGTRLTVL.

This clonotype was picked up a small number of times. The chain carries TRBV19 and TRBJ1-6, with 9 bases aligning to TRBD1. Germline lookup yields CDR1 LNHDA and CDR2 SQIVND (reference sequence). V was clipped by 5 bases and J by 7 bases; unmatched bases: 6. This CDR3 is 15 amino acids long. The CDR3, as DNA: TGTGCCAGTAGTGGACACAGGGGGCAGAATTCACCCCTCCACTTT. This encodes CASSGHRGQNSPLHF.

In nucleotides, the CDR3 is TGTGCCAGCAGCTGGGACACTAGCTATACCGGGGAGCTGTTTTTT. Translating it yields CASSWDTSYTGELFF. The chain carries TRBV6-1 and TRBJ2-2; the D gene could be TRBD1 or TRBD2 (6 bases each). Trimming cost V 6 bases and J 5 bases, with 16 bases left between them. The CDR3 has 15 residues. The germline CDR1 and CDR2 sequences are MNHNS and SASEGT.

This chain joins TRBV5-6 and TRBJ1-2; 8 bases align to TRBD1. The CDR3 runs 14 residues. The J segment lost 4 bases and the V segment lost 3 bases, leaving 5 bases of the junction unmatched. In germline, CDR1 is SGHDT, CDR2 YYEEEE. In DNA form, the CDR3 reads TGTGCCAGCAGCTCGACAGGGGTCGTCTATGGCTACACCTTC. Its protein product is CASSSTGVVYGYTF.

V is TRBV4-3 and J is TRBJ2-3; possibly TRBD2 for D (5 bases). Deletions cut 4 bases from V and 0 bases from J, with 14 bases between. This CDR3 is 16 amino acids long. Germline V gene sequence: CDR1 LGHNA, CDR2 YSLEER. CDR3 residues: CASSRRWQASTDTQYF. In DNA, the CDR3 is TGCGCCAGCAGCCGGAGGTGGCAGGCCAGCACAGATACGCAGTATTTT.

This chain uses TRBV7-2 with TRBJ2-2, with a possible D match to TRBD1 (5 bases). Germline assignment: CDR1 SGHTA and CDR2 FQGNSA. V lost 3 bases and J 6 bases, leaving 14 bases between the germline ends. The length of the CDR3 is 15 residues. The CDR3 is CASSLTRTTAGELFF. The CDR3 DNA reads as TGTGCCAGCAGCTTGACCCGGACAACGGCCGGGGAGCTGTTTTTT.

The gene calls are TRBV11-3 and TRBJ2-3; D may be TRBD2 (5 bases). The V gene lost 5 bases and the J gene lost 6 bases, with 15 bases spanning the gap. Looked up from germline, CDR1 is SGHNT and CDR2 is YENEEA. The CDR3 covers 14 residues. The CDR3 loop is CASSPAASLDTQYF. The CDR3, as DNA: TGTGCCAGCAGCCCAGCGGCTTCCCTGGATACGCAGTATTTT.

This clonotype has just one count. This chain joins TRBV7-9 and TRBJ1-1; unclear D gene. Germline V gives CDR1 SEHNR, CDR2 FQNEAQ (reference sequence). The CDR3 spans 18 residues. V was trimmed by 5 bases and J by 1 base, leaving 23 bases between them. CDR3 residues: CASSPSLSVGWGNTEAFF. The CDR3 nucleotides are TGTGCCAGCAGCCCCTCACTGAGCGTCGGCTGGGGGAACACTGAAGCTTTCTTT.

At least ten counts were recorded for this clonotype. V gene TRBV3-1 combines with J gene TRBJ2-7, with D unresolved. This CDR3 spans 12 amino acids. CDR1 LGHDT and CDR2 YNNKEL come from the germline V gene (reference sequence). Trimming took off 0 bases at V and 4 bases at J, with 4 bases between the two ends. CDR3 protein: CASSQDTYEQYF. The CDR3 DNA sequence: TGTGCCAGCAGCCAAGATACGTACGAGCAGTACTTC.

The chain combines TRBV4-3 with TRBJ2-2, with 10 bases identical to TRBD2. Germline trimming cut 0 bases from V and 4 bases from J; bases unmatched to any gene: 11. Germline V gene data show CDR1 as LGHNA and CDR2 as YSLEER. The CDR3 extends over 19 amino acids. The CDR3 bases are TGCGCCAGCAGCCAAGATAAAGCTAGCGGGAGAGGAGCCACCGGGGAGCTGTTTTTT. This encodes CASSQDKASGRGATGELFF.

This clonotype showed up just a few times. This chain connects TRBV15 to TRBJ2-7; D possibly uses TRBD1 or TRBD2 (5 bases each). Trimming left V 1 base short and J 4 bases short, with 17 bases between. CDR1 and CDR2 from the germline V gene are LNHNV and YYDKDF (reference sequence). This CDR3 has 16 amino acids. CDR3 protein: CATSRVRGGEGYEQYF. CDR3 in DNA: TGTGCCACCAGCAGAGTTCGCGGAGGAGAGGGGTACGAGCAGTACTTC.

The V gene is TRBV5-6, the J gene TRBJ2-2, with D hard to call. Looked up from germline, CDR1 is SGHDT and CDR2 is YYEEEE. V lost 0 bases and J lost 7, with 7 bases in between. This CDR3 region has 13 residues. The CDR3 bases are TGTGCCAGCAGCTTGGAAGGGCACGGGGAGCTGTTTTTT. Its protein is CASSLEGHGELFF.

The gene calls are TRBV18 and TRBJ2-3, with 13 bases that match TRBD2. The V segment lost 1 base and the J segment 2 bases; nucleotides outside the gene matches: 6. CDR1 is KGHSH, CDR2 LQKENI, per germline. The CDR3 has 18 amino acids. CDR3 in amino acids: CASSPRRLAGGFTDTQYF. DNA for the CDR3: TGTGCCAGCTCACCACGACGACTAGCGGGAGGTTTCACAGATACGCAGTATTTT.